This T cell receptor beta chain was sequenced for a study of T cell clonotyping in hematopoietic cell transplantation. Study observations and caveats: No sorting was done, leaving CD4 and CD8 contributions mixed. Few recipient clonotypes overlapped donors; over 97% were de novo at given depth.

The data were produced by immunoSEQ multiplex PCR, yet TCRdb's version contains in-frame clones alone and is incomplete. This table has tens of thousands of clones, almost 97% appearing once. As regards this clone: Its antigen remains unidentified.

CDR3 length equals 14 residues. With 0 bases clipped from V and 6 bases from J, the junction kept 3 bases outside the gene matches. Germline V gene lookup returns CDR1 SGHRS and CDR2 YFSETQ. Specified time point: recipient sample about 28 days before transplant, after cytoreduction. The clonotype originates from a woman in her 50s with acute myeloid leukemia. Some clones in this sample may be carry-over from other donors' samples. Sample: peripheral blood mononuclear cells, taken before stem cell transplant. This chain uses TRBV5-1 with TRBJ1-2, with TRBD1 identical over 9 bases. CDR3 region: CASSLGDRADGYTF. Written as DNA, the CDR3 is TGCGCCAGCAGCTTGGGGGACAGGGCTGATGGCTACACCTTC.